The source of this T cell receptor (beta chain) is a study of blood T cells in healthy people across ages. Study-wide results and limits: Diversity estimated from one million T cells was considered an underestimate. Measured against age, TCR beta diversity per million T cells decreased in a roughly linear manner.

The CDR3 consists of 14 residues. Unmatched junction bases numbered 10, after V lost 6 bases and J lost 6 bases. The sample holds a few counts of this clonotype. As yet, its antigen is unknown. A second 7 to 11 cycle PCR used barcoded and J-beta primers. TCRdb called the 5' RACE reads again in MiXCR, with one record for every CDR3 protein. The table lists 730,000 or so distinct CDR3 sequences, 35% to 45% of them singletons. The TCR comes from a woman in her sixties or seventies in good health. The rearrangement links TRBV12-3 or TRBV12-4 to TRBJ2-7; 8 nucleotides line up with TRBD1. Sample: blood. CDR3 sequence reads: CASRAGQGPLEQYF. The CDR3 DNA sequence: TGTGCCAGCAGGGCCGGACAGGGCCCCCTCGAGCAGTACTTC.